These T cell receptor beta chains were read from a single sample in a study of naive and memory T cell subsets. MiXCR, run by TCRdb on the UMI-ligation and nested PCR reads, gives a single entry per CDR3 protein. The table lists some 31,000 distinct CDR3 sequences, less than 20% of them singletons. Sequenced: effector memory CD4+ T cells from blood. Receptors originate from a human donor in good health. Each CDR3 is given with its conserved first and last residue. The D gene is left open where the match is weak. Size is omitted from some rows. Given values are once, few, many or a class for expanded clones.

d_call	v_call	j_call	clone_size	cdr3_aa	cdr3_nt
TRBD2	TRBV20-1	TRBJ2-1	-	CSAKSGGAVDEQFF	TGCAGTGCTAAGAGCGGGGGGGCCGTGGATGAGCAGTTCTTC
-	TRBV7-2	TRBJ2-5	-	CASSLTRPVETQYF	TGTGCCAGCAGCTTAACTCGGCCGGTTGAGACCCAGTACTTC
-	TRBV6-5	TRBJ1-4	-	CASRRGLAGDEKLFF	TGTGCCAGCAGGCGAGGACTAGCGGGAGATGAAAAACTGTTTTTT
-	TRBV7-6	TRBJ1-4	medium-sized	CASSFNPEKLFF	TGTGCCAGCAGTTTCAATCCGGAAAAACTGTTTTTT
TRBD2	TRBV20-1	TRBJ2-3	many	CSAPPAPGLAYTDTQYF	TGCAGTGCTCCACCAGCGCCGGGACTAGCATACACAGATACGCAGTATTTT
TRBD1	TRBV12-3/TRBV12-4	TRBJ2-4	few	CASRRQGEGLYF	TGTGCCAGCAGGAGACAGGGAGAGGGCCTGTACTTC
TRBD2	TRBV30	TRBJ2-7	few	CACRLAGSSYEQYF	TGTGCCTGTCGACTAGCGGGGAGCTCCTACGAGCAGTACTTC
TRBD2	TRBV7-2	TRBJ2-1	many	CASSPRTRNNEQFF	TGTGCCAGCAGCCCCCGGACTAGAAACAATGAGCAGTTCTTC
-	TRBV3-1	TRBJ1-3	-	CASSSRGFETGNTIYF	TGTGCCAGCAGCTCCCGGGGGTTCGAGACTGGAAACACCATATATTTT
TRBD2	TRBV20-1	TRBJ2-5	-	CSAPSGREETQYF	TGCAGTGCTCCGAGCGGGAGGGAAGAGACCCAGTACTTC
-	TRBV11-2	TRBJ2-3	-	CASSSGGGPSTDTQYF	TGTGCCAGCAGCTCAGGGGGGGGGCCTAGCACAGATACGCAGTATTTT
TRBD2	TRBV12-3/TRBV12-4	TRBJ2-1	large	CASSLAGGNNEQFF	TGTGCCAGCAGTCTAGCGGGGGGGAACAATGAGCAGTTCTTC
TRBD2	TRBV6-5	TRBJ2-3	-	CASRAYLAGGPKDTQYF	TGTGCCAGCAGAGCCTATCTAGCGGGAGGGCCCAAAGATACGCAGTATTTT
-	TRBV20-1	TRBJ1-2	-	CSARDPGGTSYGYTF	TGCAGTGCTAGAGATCCCGGAGGGACTAGCTATGGCTACACCTTC
-	TRBV29-1	TRBJ1-2	medium-sized	CSVQKELTYGYTF	TGCAGCGTTCAAAAGGAACTAACGTATGGCTACACCTTC
-	TRBV7-2	TRBJ2-5	few	CASTHQLGETQYF	TGTGCCAGCACCCACCAGCTCGGGGAGACCCAGTACTTC
-	TRBV20-1	TRBJ2-2	many	CSAPGTFTGELFF	TGCAGTGCCCCCGGGACTTTCACCGGGGAGCTGTTTTTT
-	TRBV13	TRBJ1-1	many	CASSRTGNTEAFF	TGTGCCAGCAGCCGTACAGGGAACACTGAAGCTTTCTTT
TRBD1	TRBV18	TRBJ2-2	-	CASSPGQGNTGELFF	TGTGCCAGCTCACCGGGACAGGGGAACACCGGGGAGCTGTTTTTT
-	TRBV18	TRBJ2-7	-	CASSTTGPSYEQYF	TGTGCCAGCTCAACGACAGGTCCGAGCTACGAGCAGTACTTC
-	TRBV9	TRBJ2-5	-	CASSVGAGGTGKTQYF	TGTGCCAGCAGCGTAGGGGCAGGGGGGACTGGGAAGACCCAGTACTTC
TRBD1	TRBV7-6	TRBJ2-5	-	CASSLPTGNGETQYF	TGTGCCAGCAGCTTACCGACAGGGAACGGAGAGACCCAGTACTTC
-	TRBV4-3	TRBJ2-3	-	CASSQETGAGTDTQYF	TGCGCCAGCAGCCAAGAGACGGGGGCGGGCACAGATACGCAGTATTTT
-	TRBV7-2	TRBJ1-5	few	CASSLVGGGGNQPQHF	TGTGCCAGCAGCTTAGTTGGGGGGGGTGGCAATCAGCCCCAGCATTTT
-	TRBV19	TRBJ2-1	few	CASSIRTSGVSTRYNEQFF	TGTGCCAGTAGTATAAGGACCTCGGGAGTTTCGACCAGGTACAATGAGCAGTTCTTC
-	TRBV20-1	TRBJ1-1	few	CSARDRRLGTEAFF	TGCAGTGCTAGAGATCGGAGGCTCGGGACTGAAGCTTTCTTT
-	TRBV3-1	TRBJ2-3	-	CASSLRGYTQYF	TGTGCCAGCAGCCTTCGGGGTTATACGCAGTATTTT
-	TRBV7-2	TRBJ2-7	-	CASSLAGTAKYEQYF	TGTGCCAGCAGCTTAGCCGGGACGGCCAAATACGAGCAGTACTTC
TRBD1	TRBV7-2	TRBJ2-2	few	CASSAQGAGGELFF	TGTGCCAGCAGCGCACAGGGGGCCGGCGGGGAGCTGTTTTTT
TRBD2	TRBV3-1	TRBJ2-5	-	CASSQDRGLAGAETQYF	TGTGCCAGCAGCCAAGATCGGGGACTAGCGGGAGCAGAGACCCAGTACTTC
-	TRBV7-4	TRBJ1-6	few	CASSFLRQVNSPLHF	TGTGCCAGCAGCTTTCTTAGGCAAGTTAATTCACCCCTCCACTTT
-	TRBV7-6	TRBJ1-1	-	CASSLASGANTEAFF	TGTGCCAGCAGCTTAGCTTCAGGGGCGAACACTGAAGCTTTCTTT
TRBD2	TRBV13	TRBJ2-1	few	CASSLYQRENSRSYNEQFF	TGTGCCAGCAGCTTATATCAGCGGGAGAATTCCCGGTCCTACAATGAGCAGTTCTTC
TRBD2	TRBV5-6	TRBJ2-5	-	CASSELPGTSGRASETQYF	TGTGCCAGCAGCGAGTTGCCCGGGACTAGCGGGAGGGCCTCGGAGACCCAGTACTTC
-	TRBV28	TRBJ1-2	-	CASRTTGPSYTF	TGTGCCAGCAGGACGACAGGCCCGAGCTACACCTTC
-	TRBV28	TRBJ2-5	-	CASSLSGGAQETQYF	TGTGCCAGCAGTTTATCTGGGGGAGCTCAAGAGACCCAGTACTTC
-	TRBV10-3	TRBJ1-1	few	CAISEGQGIIEAFF	TGTGCCATCAGTGAAGGCCAGGGGATTATTGAAGCTTTCTTT
TRBD2	TRBV6-1	TRBJ2-1	-	CASSDFGGSPYNEQFF	TGTGCCAGCAGTGACTTCGGGGGGTCCCCCTACAATGAGCAGTTCTTC
-	TRBV19	TRBJ2-1	many	CASSSHPTGGNEQFF	TGTGCCAGTAGTTCCCACCCCACAGGTGGGAATGAGCAGTTCTTC
-	TRBV28	TRBJ1-1	few	CASSIPGSGRNAFF	TGTGCCAGCAGTATCCCAGGGTCGGGGAGGAATGCTTTCTTT
-	TRBV9	TRBJ2-1	medium-sized	CASSVPPETTYNEQFF	TGTGCCAGCAGCGTCCCTCCGGAGACCACCTACAATGAGCAGTTCTTC
TRBD1	TRBV6-5	TRBJ1-2	-	CASSYKDRGNYGYTF	TGTGCCAGCAGTTATAAGGACAGGGGGAACTATGGCTACACCTTC
-	TRBV6-1	TRBJ1-5	medium-sized	CASSRGSRDNQPQHF	TGTGCCAGCAGTAGAGGGAGCAGAGACAATCAGCCCCAGCATTTT
TRBD1	TRBV28	TRBJ1-2	-	CASMGTGSAYGYTF	TGTGCCAGCATGGGGACAGGGTCCGCCTATGGCTACACCTTC
-	TRBV20-1	TRBJ1-6	many	CSARADGNSPLHF	TGCAGTGCGCGCGCGGATGGGAATTCACCCCTCCACTTT
TRBD1	TRBV7-7	TRBJ2-5	few	CASSLGQGAETQYF	TGTGCTAGCAGCTTAGGACAGGGTGCCGAGACCCAGTACTTC
-	TRBV20-1	TRBJ2-4	few	CSARQQGAKNIQYF	TGCAGTGCTAGGCAGCAGGGAGCCAAAAACATTCAGTACTTC
-	TRBV24-1	TRBJ2-1	-	CATSDPSGSAYNEQFF	TGTGCCACCAGTGACCCCTCAGGGTCGGCCTACAATGAGCAGTTCTTC
-	TRBV23-1	TRBJ2-6	many	CASSRVYFSGANVLTF	TGCGCCAGCAGTCGGGTTTATTTCTCTGGGGCCAACGTCCTGACTTTC
-	TRBV7-9	TRBJ1-1	few	CASSSPKASNTEAFF	TGTGCCAGCAGCTCCCCGAAGGCGTCGAACACTGAAGCTTTCTTT
-	TRBV6-2/TRBV6-3	TRBJ2-5	few	CASRSEGRETQYF	TGTGCCAGCAGGTCGGAGGGCCGAGAGACCCAGTACTTC
-	TRBV28	TRBJ1-5	many	CASSYRRQVGQPQHF	TGTGCCAGCAGTTACAGAAGACAGGTCGGACAGCCCCAGCATTTT
-	TRBV7-6	TRBJ1-6	few	CASSLRAGMDSPLHF	TGTGCCAGCAGCCTCCGGGCAGGGATGGATTCACCCCTCCACTTT
-	TRBV6-1	TRBJ1-5	few	CASSVQSGNQPQHF	TGTGCCAGCAGTGTTCAGAGTGGCAATCAGCCCCAGCATTTT